One and the same sample provided the 9 T cell receptor beta chains below, sequenced in a study of T-cell reconstitution after alpha-beta-depleted transplantation in children. Unique molecular identifiers were used to barcode this TCRbeta library. Each CDR3 protein gets one entry after TCRdb re-called the PCR reads with MiXCR. The data contain around 580,000 distinct CDR3 sequences, under 25% of them singletons. The input for sequencing was PBMCs, mostly from graft donor cells, taken 360 days after TCRalphabeta/CD19-depleted stem cell transplant. The receptors originated from a boy in the first two years of life who had a stem cell transplant for acute myeloid leukemia, so the T cells may come from the graft donor.

The V call is TRBV29-1, the J call TRBJ1-1; no firm D call. The ends were cut back, 7 bases at V and 1 base at J, with 13 bases in the middle. The germline gives CDR1 SQVTM, CDR2 ANQGSEA. This CDR3 region has 13 residues. Here the CDR3 reads CSAISGSNTEAFF. In DNA, the CDR3 is TGCAGCGCCATCTCCGGATCGAACACTGAAGCTTTCTTT.

The sample holds many counts of this clonotype. This chain links TRBV5-7 with TRBJ2-5; D not resolved. TRBV5-7 counts as an open reading frame of uncertain function. There are 14 residues in the CDR3. The germline V and J ends were trimmed by 4 bases and 5 bases, with 15 bases remaining between them. The CDR3 DNA reads as TGTGCCAGCAGCGCCGGGCTCCCACCGGAGACCCAGTACTTC. It yields the protein CASSAGLPPETQYF.

This chain connects TRBV6-2 or TRBV6-3 to TRBJ2-2; D could derive from TRBD1 or TRBD2 (6 bases each). Trimming took 2 bases from V and 4 from J, leaving 14 bases between them. In germline, CDR1 is MNHEY, CDR2 SVGEGT. The CDR3 extends over 16 amino acids. CDR3 nucleotides: TGTGCCAGCAGTTACGGAGGGGGGCCGAGCACCGGGGAGCTGTTTTTT. Its protein product is CASSYGGGPSTGELFF.

This sequence joins TRBV20-1 and TRBJ2-7; D may match TRBD1 or TRBD2 (6 bases each). Deletions cut 5 bases from V and 7 bases from J, with 24 bases between. Germline V gene data show CDR1 as DFQATT and CDR2 as SNEGSKA (reference sequence). The CDR3 totals 15 residues. The CDR3 reads CSAPEPGGLYPEQYF. CDR3 coding DNA: TGCAGTGCTCCCGAACCCGGGGGCCTCTACCCTGAGCAGTACTTC.

In its sample, this clonotype was seen many times. The rearrangement joins TRBV29-1 to TRBJ1-1; the match to TRBD1 covers 7 bases. This CDR3 spans 13 amino acids. Germline trimming cut 4 bases from V and 1 base from J; bases unmatched to any gene: 3. Germline values: CDR1 SQVTM, CDR2 ANQGSEA. The CDR3 here is CSVGTGANTEAFF. The CDR3 nucleotides are TGCAGCGTTGGTACAGGGGCGAACACTGAAGCTTTCTTT.

The V and J genes are TRBV7-3 and TRBJ2-2; D unresolved. This CDR3 comprises 15 residues. Germline CDR1 is SGHTA and CDR2 is FQGTGA. The V and J ends lost 6 bases and 0 bases respectively, with 11 bases between them. This CDR3 reads CASRPDGSNTGELFF. The CDR3 bases are TGTGCCAGCAGGCCTGACGGCTCGAACACCGGGGAGCTGTTTTTT. Together with reference TRBV7-3 and TRBJ2-2, the CDR3 gives the full variable domain: GAGVSQTPSNKVTEKGKYVELRCDPISGHTALYWYRQSLGQGPEFLIYFQGTGAADDSGLPNDRFFAVRPEGSVSTLKIQRTERGDSAVYLCASRPDGSNTGELFFGEGSRLTVL.

The chain combines TRBV12-3 or TRBV12-4 with TRBJ2-7; 9 nucleotides agree with TRBD2. V dropped 3 bases and J dropped 0; count of bases not matched to a gene: 0. The CDR3 has 14 amino acids. The CDR3 nucleotides are TGTGCCAGCAGTTTTAGCGGGGGCTCCTACGAGCAGTACGTC. Its translation: CASSFSGGSYEQYV.

V usage is TRBV7-3 and J usage is TRBJ2-1; no clear D gene. Germline values: CDR1 SGHTA, CDR2 FQGTGA. V was pared by 4 bases and J by 2 bases, with 12 bases between. The CDR3 sequence is 15 residues long. This chain's CDR3 is CASSSRPTTYNEQFF. CDR3 nucleotides: TGTGCCAGCAGCTCGCGCCCCACAACCTACAATGAGCAGTTCTTC.

This clonotype came up a few times. As DNA, the CDR3 is TGCGCCAGCAGCCTCCGTCTTCCCGGGACTAGGGCCGGGGGAGAGACCCAGTACTTC. This sequence encodes CASSLRLPGTRAGGETQYF. The chain combines TRBV5-1 with TRBJ2-5; 8 bases are shared with TRBD2. The junction had 21 bases not matched to a gene; V was cut back by 4 bases and J by 4 bases. CDR1 SGHRS and CDR2 YFSETQ come from the germline V gene. The CDR3 is 19 residues long.